The TCR beta chain under discussion was sequenced for a study of blood T cell repertoires in COVID-19. The overall study: Samples representing acute and convalescent COVID-19 were sourced from the United States, Italy and Spain. PBMCs, B-cell-depleted T cells, or T cells provided the cDNA or gDNA that made up the material.

Trimming at V came to 5 bases and at J to 7 bases, leaving 14 bases not matched to a gene. The CDR3 covers 18 residues. Germline CDR1 SGHNT, CDR2 YYREEE (reference sequence). The count of this clone is one. Source study methods: Quantification of nucleated cells was approximated via reference gene primer amplification. TCRdb's table, derived via immunoSEQ multiplex PCR, lists solely in-frame clones and lacks some. V, J and clone size derive from that table, while D and trimming were established from the DNA sequence. This table has roughly 140,000 clones, around 81% appearing once. This receptor was taken from a human donor in a cohort sampled during active COVID-19. The sample taken for sequencing was peripheral blood. The rearrangement uses TRBV5-4 and TRBJ2-2; 13 nucleotides line up with TRBD2. The chain's CDR3 is CASSRWTSGGGTGGELFF. In DNA form, the CDR3 reads TGTGCCAGCAGTCGGTGGACTAGCGGGGGTGGAACAGGCGGGGAGCTGTTTTTT.